These T cell receptor beta chains were read from a single sample in a study of human T cells and chemical hapten exposure. MiXCR, run by TCRdb on the RACE reads, gives a single entry per CDR3 protein. The sample holds a few hundred thousand distinct CDR3 sequences; about 5% are singletons and the top ten take about 8.2%. Source: whole blood, taken in connection with sensitization to the hapten diphenylcyclopropenone (DPC). Source of these receptors: a young woman with alopecia areata. Some clones in this sample may be carry-over from other donors' samples. The CDR3 runs from the conserved cysteine through the conserved F or W. D genes are given only for firm matches. Some rows mark clone size as missing; the rest say once, few, many or name a class of expanded clone.

j_call d_call clone_size v_call cdr3_nt cdr3_aa
TRBJ1-4 - - TRBV29-1 TGCAGCGTTGTAACACAGAATGAAAAACTGTTTTTT CSVVTQNEKLFF
TRBJ2-1 - - TRBV5-6 TGTGCCAGCAGCCGGAAGGGGACCTCATACAATGAGCAGTTCTTC CASSRKGTSYNEQFF
TRBJ2-1 TRBD2 few TRBV5-1 TGCGCCAGCAGCTTGCCCGGGACTAGCGGATACAATGAGCAGTTCTTC CASSLPGTSGYNEQFF
TRBJ1-2 - - TRBV7-2 TGTGCCAGCAGCTTAGAGGCAGGGAACTATGGCTACACCTTC CASSLEAGNYGYTF
TRBJ2-3 - few TRBV9 TGTGCCAGCAGCGTAGACTGGGTCAATAGAGCAGATACGCAGTATTTT CASSVDWVNRADTQYF
TRBJ2-1 - few TRBV2 TGTGCCAGCAGTGAAGGGCGGGGAGACTCCTACAATGAGCAGTTCTTC CASSEGRGDSYNEQFF
TRBJ2-5 TRBD2 many TRBV7-9 TGTGCCAGCAGCTTGAGAGCGGGACTATCTGAGACCCAGTACTTC CASSLRAGLSETQYF
TRBJ1-1 TRBD1 - TRBV6-1 TGTGCCGGCGGACAGGTGGAAACTGAAGCTTTCTTT CAGGQVETEAFF
TRBJ2-3 TRBD2 - TRBV6-1 TGTGCCAGCAGTGATCCCTCGACTAGCGGGGGAACAGATACGCAGTATTTT CASSDPSTSGGTDTQYF
TRBJ1-5 - many TRBV4-2 TGTGCCAGCAGCCAAGATAGGGGGGGGCGCGTGTTCGAAGGACAGCCCCAGCATTTT CASSQDRGGRVFEGQPQHF
TRBJ1-2 TRBD1 - TRBV7-3 TGTGCCAGCAGCCCACAGGGGGCCGGGAGGCCTTACGACTACACCTTC CASSPQGAGRPYDYTF
TRBJ2-5 - few TRBV11-1 TGTGCCAGCAGCTTGCGGGCACTACAAGAGACCCAGTACTTC CASSLRALQETQYF
TRBJ1-6 TRBD1 few TRBV10-3 TGTGCCATCAGAGACACCGGGACAGGGAATTCACCCCTCCACTTT CAIRDTGTGNSPLHF
TRBJ2-3 - - TRBV7-2 TGTGCCAGCAGCTTGTACGGCACTAGCACAGATACGCAGTATTTT CASSLYGTSTDTQYF
TRBJ2-3 TRBD2 - TRBV5-1 TGCGCCAGCAGCGCCCTACTAGCGGGAGATAGCACAGATACGCAGTATTTT CASSALLAGDSTDTQYF
TRBJ1-5 - - TRBV2 TGTGCCAGCCAGTTGCGTGCGGCGGGCAATCAGCCCCAGCATTTT CASQLRAAGNQPQHF
TRBJ2-2 - - TRBV4-3 TGCGCCAGCAGCCAAGATCTAGTCAGCTACACCGGGGAGCTGTTTTTT CASSQDLVSYTGELFF
TRBJ1-2 TRBD1 few TRBV6-5 TGTGCCAGCAGTAGGGACAGACTCTATGGCTACACCTTC CASSRDRLYGYTF
TRBJ2-1 - - TRBV3-1 TGTGCCAGCAGCGTCACCTTAACCGGGGGCCCCGATGAGCAGTTCTTC CASSVTLTGGPDEQFF
TRBJ1-2 - - TRBV25-1 TGTGCCAGCCTGCGGGGGGGGCCTGGCTACACCTTC CASLRGGPGYTF
TRBJ2-7 - many TRBV20-1 TGCAGTGCTAGAGAGGGGGGGCCCTACGAGCAGTACTTC CSAREGGPYEQYF